This entry features one TCR beta chain sequence. Clones were sequenced by immunoSEQ multiplex PCR, and TCRdb holds only the in-frame ones, with some missing. The sample lists about 68,000 clones; approximately 90% were seen once. This sample is part of a study of T cell changes during pregnancy in multiple sclerosis. This CDR3 contains 13 residues. Germline V gene data show CDR1 as SGHRS and CDR2 as YFSETQ. V shed 3 bases and J shed 6 bases, with 9 bases lying between them. This TCR derives from a female donor in good health, enrolled as a control in a pregnancy study. The genes are TRBV5-1 and TRBJ2-2; D is perhaps TRBD1 (5 bases). Material: peripheral blood, obtained in the second trimester of pregnancy. The DNA of the CDR3 is TGCGCCAGCAGCTCCCGACAGTCCGGGGAGCTGTTTTTT. Amino acids: CASSSRQSGELFF.